This section outlines one T cell receptor (beta chain) sequence together with its context. No antigen is known for it. The sample originates from a study of CXCR3-negative and CXCR3-positive naive CD8 T cells. It was by 5' RACE with UMI labels that the TRB cDNA libraries were prepared. TCRdb reprocessed the 5' RACE reads and keeps a single row for each CDR3 protein, giving no DNA. The table for this sample gives about 82,000 distinct CDR3 sequences. Study-wide results and limits: Naive subsets had comparable surface CD5; TCR strength was inferred from TRB CDR3 properties. Diversity in memory CD8+ cells fell much lower than the comparably high levels seen in both naive subsets. CXCR3-negative and CXCR3-positive naive cells shared comparable TRBV-TRBJ usage, but memory cells did not.

The sequence came from a human donor in good health. Some clones in this sample may be carry-over from other donors' samples. The sample taken for sequencing was naive CXCR3- CD8+ T cells from blood. The subset is: CD45RO-CCR7+CD27+CD95- naive CD8+ T cells lacking CXCR3 (TNR3-).

The CDR3 loop reads CASSIYEYNEQFF. The chain links TRBV19 to TRBJ2-1. There are 13 residues in the CDR3. The germline gives CDR1 LNHDA, CDR2 SQIVND (reference sequence). Based on the CDR3 plus reference TRBV19 and TRBJ2-1, the full variable domain is DGGITQSPKYLFRKEGQNVTLSCEQNLNHDAMYWYRQDPGQGLRLIYYSQIVNDFQKGDIAEGYSVSREKKESFPLTVTSAQKNPTAFYLCASSIYEYNEQFFGPGTRLTVL.